Sequencing of this T cell receptor beta chain was carried out in a study of blood T cell repertoires in COVID-19. Background on the study: Sites in the United States, Italy and Spain provided acute and convalescent COVID-19 samples.

V dropped 6 bases and J dropped 8 bases, with 11 bases sitting between them. The CDR3 sequence is 12 residues long. CDR1 and CDR2 (germline): SNHLY, FYNNEI. Assay: immunoSEQ multiplex PCR; the TCRdb copy retains only in-frame clones and omits some. The sample has about 200,000 clones, 65% to 90% seen once. The rearrangement joins TRBV2 to TRBJ1-3; the D gene is possibly TRBD1 (5 bases). This receptor was identified in a woman in her thirties or forties with acute COVID-19. Material for sequencing was PBMCs or T cells enriched from blood (not recorded which). CDR3 in amino acids: CASSAWGDTIYF. CDR3 coding DNA: TGTGCCAGCAGCGCCTGGGGGGACACCATATATTTT. Full variable domain (remainder filled in from reference TRBV2 and TRBJ1-3): EPEVTQTPSHQVTQMGQEVILRCVPISNHLYFYWYRQILGQKVEFLVSFYNNEISEKSEIFDDQFSVERPDGSNFTLKIRSTKLEDSAMYFCASSAWGDTIYFGEGSWLTVV.